The 2 T cell receptor beta chains given below trace back to one sample, sequenced in a study of sequential checkpoint blockade in melanoma. The treatment was: randomized to nivolumab then ipilimumab (arm A) or the reverse (arm B). Sequencing used immunoSEQ multiplex PCR; TCRdb keeps in-frame clones, though not all of them. This table has around 18,000 clones, about 74% appearing once. The specimen comprised CD8+ T cells sorted from blood (inferred from file names), sampled from a patient given nivolumab and ipilimumab in sequence. Receptor source: a human donor with melanoma.

V is TRBV5-4 and J is TRBJ1-2; a possible D gene is TRBD1 (6 bases). The CDR3 consists of 13 residues. In germline, CDR1 is SGHNT, CDR2 YYREEE (reference sequence). V lost 4 bases to trimming and J lost 4 bases, with 11 bases between them. The CDR3 DNA sequence: TGTGCCAGCAGCCCCGGGACACGCTATGGCTACACCTTC. Protein: CASSPGTRYGYTF.

V gene TRBV7-6 combines with J gene TRBJ1-1; 11 nucleotides agree with TRBD1. The CDR3 loop spans 18 amino acids. J gave up 4 bases and V 2 bases, and 12 bases lay outside the gene matches. CDR1 is SGHVS and CDR2 is FNYEAQ in the germline V gene. The CDR3 reads CASSLPRDRGTWATEAFF. The CDR3 nucleotides read TGTGCCAGCAGCTTACCGCGGGACAGGGGGACATGGGCCACTGAAGCTTTCTTT.